This TCR beta chain was observed in a study of blood T cell repertoires in COVID-19. Study at large: T cells, B-cell-depleted T cells, or PBMCs provided the cDNA or gDNA that served as material.

Sequencing was performed with immunoSEQ multiplex PCR; in TCRdb, only in-frame clones are kept and a portion is missing. The repertoire holds 150,000 to 200,000 clones, with 81% as singletons. Unmatched junction bases numbered 6, after V lost 3 bases and J lost 10 bases. The CDR3 spans 13 residues. The TCR originated in an elderly woman with COVID-19, enrolled during active disease. Material for sequencing was peripheral blood. The chain employs TRBV12-3 or TRBV12-4 and TRBJ1-1, with TRBD1 matching 9 bases. CDR3 bases: TGTGCCAGCAGTTTTCCCGACAGGGGGGGAGCTTTCTTT. This gives the protein CASSFPDRGGAFF.